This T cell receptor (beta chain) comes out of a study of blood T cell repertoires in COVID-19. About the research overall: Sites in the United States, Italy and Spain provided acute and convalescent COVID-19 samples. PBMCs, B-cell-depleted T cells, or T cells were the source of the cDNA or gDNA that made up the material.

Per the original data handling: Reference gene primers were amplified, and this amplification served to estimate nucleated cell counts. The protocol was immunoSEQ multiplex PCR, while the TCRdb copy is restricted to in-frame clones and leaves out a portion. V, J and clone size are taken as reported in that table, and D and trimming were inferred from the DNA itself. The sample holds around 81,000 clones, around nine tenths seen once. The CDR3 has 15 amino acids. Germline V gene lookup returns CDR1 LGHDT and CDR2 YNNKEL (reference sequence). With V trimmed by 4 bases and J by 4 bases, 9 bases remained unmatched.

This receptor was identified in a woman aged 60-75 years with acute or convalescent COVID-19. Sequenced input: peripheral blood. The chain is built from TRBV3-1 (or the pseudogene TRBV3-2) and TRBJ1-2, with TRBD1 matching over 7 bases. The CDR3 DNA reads TGTGCCAGCAGCCCGTGGGACAGATCGACCTATGGCTACACCTTC. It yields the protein CASSPWDRSTYGYTF.